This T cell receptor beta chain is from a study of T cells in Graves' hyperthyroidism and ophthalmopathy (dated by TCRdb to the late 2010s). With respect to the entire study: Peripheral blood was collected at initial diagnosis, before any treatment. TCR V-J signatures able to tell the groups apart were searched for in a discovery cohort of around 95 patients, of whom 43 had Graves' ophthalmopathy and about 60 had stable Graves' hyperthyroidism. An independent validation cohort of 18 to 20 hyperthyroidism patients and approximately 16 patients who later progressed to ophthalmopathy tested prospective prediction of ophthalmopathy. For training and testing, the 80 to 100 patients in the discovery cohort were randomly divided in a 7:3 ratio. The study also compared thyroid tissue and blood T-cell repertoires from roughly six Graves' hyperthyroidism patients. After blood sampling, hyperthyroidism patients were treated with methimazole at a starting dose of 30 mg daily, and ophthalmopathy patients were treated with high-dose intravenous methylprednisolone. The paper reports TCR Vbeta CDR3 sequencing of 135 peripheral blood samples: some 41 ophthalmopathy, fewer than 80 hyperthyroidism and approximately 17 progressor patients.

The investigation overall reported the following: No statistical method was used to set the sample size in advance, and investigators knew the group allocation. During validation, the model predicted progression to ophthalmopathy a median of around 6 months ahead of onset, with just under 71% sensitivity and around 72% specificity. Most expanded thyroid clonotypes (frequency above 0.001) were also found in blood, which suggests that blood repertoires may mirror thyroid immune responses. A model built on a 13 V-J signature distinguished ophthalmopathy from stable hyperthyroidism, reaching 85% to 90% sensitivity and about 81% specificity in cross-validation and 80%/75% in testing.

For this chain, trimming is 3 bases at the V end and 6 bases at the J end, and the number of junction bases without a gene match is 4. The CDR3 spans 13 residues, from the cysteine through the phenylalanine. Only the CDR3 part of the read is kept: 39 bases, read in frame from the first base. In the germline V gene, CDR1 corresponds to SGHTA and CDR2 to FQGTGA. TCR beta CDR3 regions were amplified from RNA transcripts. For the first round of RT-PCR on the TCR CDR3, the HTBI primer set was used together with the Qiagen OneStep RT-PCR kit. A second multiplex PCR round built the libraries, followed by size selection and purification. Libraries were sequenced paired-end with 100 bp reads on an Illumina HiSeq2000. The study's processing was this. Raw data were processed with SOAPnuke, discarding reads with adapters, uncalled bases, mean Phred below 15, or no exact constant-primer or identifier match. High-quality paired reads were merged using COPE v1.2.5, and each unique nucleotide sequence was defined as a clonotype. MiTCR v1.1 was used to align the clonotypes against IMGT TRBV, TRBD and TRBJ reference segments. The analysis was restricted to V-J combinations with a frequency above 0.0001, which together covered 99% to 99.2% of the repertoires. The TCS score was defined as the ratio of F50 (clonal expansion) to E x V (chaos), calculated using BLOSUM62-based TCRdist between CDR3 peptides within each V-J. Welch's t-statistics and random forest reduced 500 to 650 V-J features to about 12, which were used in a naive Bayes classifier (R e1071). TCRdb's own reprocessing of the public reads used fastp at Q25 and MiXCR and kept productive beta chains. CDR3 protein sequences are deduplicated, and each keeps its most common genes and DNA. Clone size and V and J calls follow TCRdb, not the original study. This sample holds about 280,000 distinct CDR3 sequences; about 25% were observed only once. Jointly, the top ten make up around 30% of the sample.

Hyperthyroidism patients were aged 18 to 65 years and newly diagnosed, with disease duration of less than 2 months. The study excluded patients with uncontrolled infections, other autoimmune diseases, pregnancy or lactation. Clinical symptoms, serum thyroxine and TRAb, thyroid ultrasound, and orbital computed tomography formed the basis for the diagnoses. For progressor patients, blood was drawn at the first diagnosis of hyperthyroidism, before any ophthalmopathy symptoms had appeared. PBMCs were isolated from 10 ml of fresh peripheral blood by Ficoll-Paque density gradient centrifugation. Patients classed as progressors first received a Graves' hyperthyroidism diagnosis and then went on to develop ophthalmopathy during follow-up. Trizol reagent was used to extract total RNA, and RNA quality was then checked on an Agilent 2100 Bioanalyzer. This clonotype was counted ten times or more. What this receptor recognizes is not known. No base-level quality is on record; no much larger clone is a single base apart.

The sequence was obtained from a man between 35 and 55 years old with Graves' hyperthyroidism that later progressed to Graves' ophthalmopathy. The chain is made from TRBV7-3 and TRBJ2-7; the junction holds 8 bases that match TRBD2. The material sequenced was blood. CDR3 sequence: CASSLFGTSEQYF. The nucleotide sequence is TGTGCCAGCAGCTTGTTCGGGACTAGCGAGCAGTACTTC.